The sequence of this T cell receptor (beta chain) was determined in a study of tumor-infiltrating lymphocytes in primary liver carcinoma. cDNA specific to TCR beta was made from 500 ng of total RNA, with a constant-region primer employed for priming. Slightly modified ARM-PCR, run as three nested multiplex PCR rounds, produced the TCR beta libraries. Via MiXCR, TCRdb re-called the multiplex PCR reads, giving one row per CDR3 protein. The sample has just under 55,000 distinct CDR3 sequences; 70% to 85% are singletons. Unsorted bulk tissue of about 17-32 mg yielded co-extracted RNA and DNA. Concerning this clonotype: This may be a read error, as it is one base from a much larger clone.

The TCR sequence derives from a man in his forties or fifties with primary liver carcinoma and hepatitis B virus infection. Material for sequencing was liver tumor tissue from sampling region 2. The subset was: tumor region T2, inferior pole.

CDR3 nucleotide sequence: TGTGCCAGCAGTTTAACAGGGGAGGACACTGAAGCTTGCTTT. Amino acids: CASSLTGEDTEACF. This chain joins TRBV6-5 and TRBJ1-1; 7 bases match TRBD1. The CDR3 covers 14 residues. The germline V gene has CDR1 MNHEY and CDR2 SVGAGI.